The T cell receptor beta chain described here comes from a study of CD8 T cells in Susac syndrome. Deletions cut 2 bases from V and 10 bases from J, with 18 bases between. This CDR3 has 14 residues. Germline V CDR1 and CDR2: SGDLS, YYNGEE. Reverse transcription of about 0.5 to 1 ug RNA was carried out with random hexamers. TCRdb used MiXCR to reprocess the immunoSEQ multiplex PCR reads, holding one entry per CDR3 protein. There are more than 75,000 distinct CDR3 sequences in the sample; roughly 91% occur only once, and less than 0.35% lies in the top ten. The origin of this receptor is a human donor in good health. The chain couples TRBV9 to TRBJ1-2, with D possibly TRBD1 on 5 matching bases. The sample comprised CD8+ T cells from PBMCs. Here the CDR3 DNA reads TGTGCCAGCAGCGTTGGAGAGCGGGACCCCTACTACACCTTC. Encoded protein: CASSVGERDPYYTF.